The 5 T cell receptor beta chains below were found in one sample sequenced in a study of T cell responses to AZD1222 COVID-19 vaccine. Clones were read by immunoSEQ multiplex PCR, and TCRdb kept only the in-frame ones, dropping some. The sample includes 90,000 to 120,000 clones, about 90% of them seen just once. Sequenced here: peripheral blood, sampled 28 days after the second AZD1222 dose. The receptors were gathered from an adult who received the AZD1222 COVID-19 vaccine.

This chain uses TRBV11-3 with TRBJ2-1; D not resolved. Germline CDR1 is SGHNT and CDR2 is YENEEA. The CDR3 consists of 11 residues. V shed 4 bases and J shed 6 bases, with 4 bases lying between them. As DNA, the CDR3 is TGTGCCAGCAGCTCCGGCAATGAGCAGTTCTTC. Protein sequence: CASSSGNEQFF.

The rearrangement uses TRBV11-2 and TRBJ1-1; D gene ambiguous. Trimming pared 2 bases from V and 5 bases from J, leaving 12 bases between. CDR1 is SGHAT and CDR2 is FQNNGV in the germline V gene. The CDR3 extends over 14 amino acids. The CDR3 DNA sequence: TGTGCCAGCAGCTTAAATTTGGCGGGGACTGAAGCTTTCTTT. Protein product: CASSLNLAGTEAFF.

The V gene is TRBV30, the J gene TRBJ2-2, with D unresolved. V gave up 3 bases and J gave up 5 bases, with 10 bases separating them. This CDR3 has 13 amino acids. Germline-derived CDR1 and CDR2 are GTSNPN and SVGIG (reference sequence). Here the CDR3 DNA reads TGTGCCTGGAGAGCACTCATGACCGGGGAGCTGTTTTTT. Its translation: CAWRALMTGELFF. The variable domain in full, with the rest retrieved from reference TRBV30 and TRBJ2-2, is SQTIHQWPATLVQPVGSPLSLECTVEGTSNPNLYWYRQAAGRGLQLLFYSVGIGQISSEVPQNLSASRPQDRQFILSSKKLLLSDSGFYLCAWRALMTGELFFGEGSRLTVL.

The chain links TRBV25-1 to TRBJ2-7, with D perhaps TRBD2 (5 bases). V was trimmed by 5 bases and J by 5 bases, leaving 16 bases between them. The CDR3 consists of 14 residues. Looked up from germline, CDR1 is MGHDK and CDR2 is SYGVNS. CDR3 nucleotides: TGTGCCAGCAGTACACCCCTCAAGAGGGACGAGCAGTACTTC. Its protein product is CASSTPLKRDEQYF.

The CDR3 loop is CASSFLAGTKNIQYF. CDR3 nucleotide sequence: TGTGCCAGCAGTTTCTTAGCGGGAACCAAAAACATTCAGTACTTC. The rearrangement links TRBV6-1 to TRBJ2-4, with TRBD2 identical over 8 bases. The CDR3 loop spans 15 amino acids. The germline CDR1 and CDR2 sequences are MNHNS and SASEGT. Trimming took 5 bases from V and 2 from J; bases not matched to a gene: 5.